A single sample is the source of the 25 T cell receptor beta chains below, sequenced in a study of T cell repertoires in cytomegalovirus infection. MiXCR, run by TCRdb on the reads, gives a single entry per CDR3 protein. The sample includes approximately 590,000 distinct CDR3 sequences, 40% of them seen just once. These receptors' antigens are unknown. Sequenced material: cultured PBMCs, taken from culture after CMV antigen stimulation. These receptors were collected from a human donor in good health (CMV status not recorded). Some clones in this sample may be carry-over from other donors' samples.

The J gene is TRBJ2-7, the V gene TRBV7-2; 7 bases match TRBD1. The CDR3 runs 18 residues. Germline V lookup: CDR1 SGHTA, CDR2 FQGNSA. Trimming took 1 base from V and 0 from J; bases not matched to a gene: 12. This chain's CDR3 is CASSLVPAGQGDSYEQYF. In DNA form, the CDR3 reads TGTGCCAGCAGCTTAGTCCCGGCCGGGCAGGGGGACTCCTACGAGCAGTACTTC.

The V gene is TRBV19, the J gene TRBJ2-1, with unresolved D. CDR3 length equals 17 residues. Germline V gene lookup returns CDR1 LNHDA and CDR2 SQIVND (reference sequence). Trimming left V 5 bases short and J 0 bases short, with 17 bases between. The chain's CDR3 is CASSPFFAASSYNEQFF. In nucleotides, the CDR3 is TGTGCCAGTAGTCCGTTCTTCGCGGCTAGCTCCTACAATGAGCAGTTCTTC.

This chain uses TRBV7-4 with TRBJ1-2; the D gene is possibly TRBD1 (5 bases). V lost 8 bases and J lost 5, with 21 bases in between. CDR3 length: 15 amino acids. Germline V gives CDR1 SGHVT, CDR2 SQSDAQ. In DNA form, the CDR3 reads TGTGCCAGCGTTAAGGGGTCCGCCGAAGGGTATGGCTACACCTTC. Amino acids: CASVKGSAEGYGYTF.

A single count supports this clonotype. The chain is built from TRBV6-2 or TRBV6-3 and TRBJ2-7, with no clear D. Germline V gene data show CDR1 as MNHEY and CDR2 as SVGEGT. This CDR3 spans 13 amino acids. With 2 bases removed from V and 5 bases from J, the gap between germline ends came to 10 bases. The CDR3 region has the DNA TGTGCCAGCAGTTACCCGCCCCGGGACGAGCAGTACTTC. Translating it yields CASSYPPRDEQYF.

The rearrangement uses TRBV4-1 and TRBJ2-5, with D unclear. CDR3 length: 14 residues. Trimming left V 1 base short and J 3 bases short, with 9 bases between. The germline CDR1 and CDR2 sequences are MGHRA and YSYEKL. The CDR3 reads CASSQVPVKETQYF. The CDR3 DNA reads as TGCGCCAGCAGCCAAGTCCCGGTTAAAGAGACCCAGTACTTC.

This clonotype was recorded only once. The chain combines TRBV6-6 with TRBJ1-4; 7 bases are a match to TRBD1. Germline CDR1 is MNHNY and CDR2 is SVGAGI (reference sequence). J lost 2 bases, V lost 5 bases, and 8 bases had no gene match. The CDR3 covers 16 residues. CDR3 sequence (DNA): TGTGCCAGCAGTCCCGGGACAGCCCGGACTAATGAAAAACTGTTTTTT. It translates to CASSPGTARTNEKLFF.

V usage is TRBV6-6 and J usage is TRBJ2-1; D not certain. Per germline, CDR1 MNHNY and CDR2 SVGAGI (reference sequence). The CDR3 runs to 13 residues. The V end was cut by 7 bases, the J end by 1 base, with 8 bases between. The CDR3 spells CASITGSYNEQFF. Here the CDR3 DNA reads TGTGCCAGCATTACCGGTTCCTACAATGAGCAGTTCTTC.

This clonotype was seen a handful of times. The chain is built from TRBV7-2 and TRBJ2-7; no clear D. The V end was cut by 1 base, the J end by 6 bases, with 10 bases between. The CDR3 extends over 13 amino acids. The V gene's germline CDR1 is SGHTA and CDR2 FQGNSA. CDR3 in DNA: TGTGCCAGCAGCTTAGGCCCATTGAGCGAGCAGTACTTC. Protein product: CASSLGPLSEQYF.

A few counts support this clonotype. CDR3 coding DNA: TGTGCCAGCAGTAGCGCGGGGGGGTGGAATACGCAGTATTTT. It yields the protein CASSSAGGWNTQYF. V is TRBV7-2 and J is TRBJ2-3; 9 bases match TRBD2. This CDR3 comprises 14 residues. Germline V gene data show CDR1 as SGHTA and CDR2 as FQGNSA. Unmatched junction bases numbered 8, after V lost 6 bases and J lost 7 bases.

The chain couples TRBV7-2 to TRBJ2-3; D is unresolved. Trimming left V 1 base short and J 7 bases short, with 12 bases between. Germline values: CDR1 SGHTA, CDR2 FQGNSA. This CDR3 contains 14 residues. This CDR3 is CASSLGLATHTQYF. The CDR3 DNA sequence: TGTGCCAGCAGCTTAGGACTGGCCACGCATACGCAGTATTTT.

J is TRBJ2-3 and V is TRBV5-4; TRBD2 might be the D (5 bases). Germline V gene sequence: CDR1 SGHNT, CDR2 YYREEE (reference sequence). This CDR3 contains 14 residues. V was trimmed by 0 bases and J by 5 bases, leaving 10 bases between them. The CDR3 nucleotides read TGTGCCAGCAGCTTGGATCGGGAAGGAGATACGCAGTATTTT. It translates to CASSLDREGDTQYF.

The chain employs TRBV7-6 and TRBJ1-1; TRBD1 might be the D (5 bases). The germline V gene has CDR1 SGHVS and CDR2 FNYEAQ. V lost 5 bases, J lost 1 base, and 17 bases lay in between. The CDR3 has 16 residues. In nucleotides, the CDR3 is TGTGCCAGCAGCCGGGGGATCGGGACTGCGAACACTGAAGCTTTCTTT. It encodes CASSRGIGTANTEAFF.

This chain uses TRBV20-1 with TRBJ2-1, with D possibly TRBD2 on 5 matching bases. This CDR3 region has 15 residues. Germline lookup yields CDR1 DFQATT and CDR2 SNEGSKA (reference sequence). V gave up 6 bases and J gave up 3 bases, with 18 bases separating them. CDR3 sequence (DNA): TGCAGTGCAGTCGTAAGCGGCCAGAACTACAATGAGCAGTTCTTC. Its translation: CSAVVSGQNYNEQFF.

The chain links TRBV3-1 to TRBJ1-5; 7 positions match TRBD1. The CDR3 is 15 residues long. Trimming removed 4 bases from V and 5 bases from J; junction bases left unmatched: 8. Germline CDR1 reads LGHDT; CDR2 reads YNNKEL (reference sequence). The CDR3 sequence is CASSPRVTGDQPQHF. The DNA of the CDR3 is TGTGCCAGCAGCCCGCGGGTCACAGGGGATCAGCCCCAGCATTTT.

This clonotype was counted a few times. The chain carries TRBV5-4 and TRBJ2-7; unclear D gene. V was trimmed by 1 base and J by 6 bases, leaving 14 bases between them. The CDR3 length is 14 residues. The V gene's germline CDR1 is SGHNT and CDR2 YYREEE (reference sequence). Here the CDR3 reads CASSLISPPGEQYF. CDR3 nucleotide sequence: TGTGCCAGCAGCTTGATATCCCCCCCGGGCGAGCAGTACTTC.

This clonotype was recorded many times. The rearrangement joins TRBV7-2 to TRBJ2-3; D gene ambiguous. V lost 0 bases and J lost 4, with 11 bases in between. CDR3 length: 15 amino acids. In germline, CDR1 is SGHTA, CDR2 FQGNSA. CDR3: CASSLARLGADTQYF. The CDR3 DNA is TGTGCCAGCAGCTTAGCACGCTTGGGTGCAGATACGCAGTATTTT.

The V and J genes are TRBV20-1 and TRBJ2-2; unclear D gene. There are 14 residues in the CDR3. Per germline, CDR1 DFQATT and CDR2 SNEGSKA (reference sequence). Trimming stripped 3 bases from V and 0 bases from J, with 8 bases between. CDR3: CSASQRTNTGELFF. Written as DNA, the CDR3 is TGCAGTGCTAGTCAGAGGACGAACACCGGGGAGCTGTTTTTT.

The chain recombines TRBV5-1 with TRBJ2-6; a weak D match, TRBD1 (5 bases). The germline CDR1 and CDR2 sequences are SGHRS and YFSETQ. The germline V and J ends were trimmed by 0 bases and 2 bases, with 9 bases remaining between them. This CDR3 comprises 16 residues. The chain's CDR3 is CASSLALRAGANVLTF. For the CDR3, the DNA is TGCGCCAGCAGCTTGGCCCTCAGGGCTGGGGCCAACGTCCTGACTTTC.

The CDR3 protein is CASSLSSGRSYNEQFF. The CDR3 coding sequence is TGTGCCAGCAGCTTATCTAGCGGGCGATCTTACAATGAGCAGTTCTTC. The rearrangement uses TRBV7-8 and TRBJ2-1; 8 nucleotides match TRBD2. J was trimmed by 4 bases and V by 2 bases; bases with no gene match: 7. CDR3 length equals 16 residues. The germline V gene has CDR1 SGHVS and CDR2 FQNEAQ.

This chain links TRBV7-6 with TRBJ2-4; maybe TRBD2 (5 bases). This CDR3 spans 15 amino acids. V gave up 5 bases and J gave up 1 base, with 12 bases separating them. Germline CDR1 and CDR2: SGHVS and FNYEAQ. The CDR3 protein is CASSQRSVAKNIQYF. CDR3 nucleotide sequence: TGTGCCAGCAGCCAGCGGTCAGTGGCCAAAAACATTCAGTACTTC.

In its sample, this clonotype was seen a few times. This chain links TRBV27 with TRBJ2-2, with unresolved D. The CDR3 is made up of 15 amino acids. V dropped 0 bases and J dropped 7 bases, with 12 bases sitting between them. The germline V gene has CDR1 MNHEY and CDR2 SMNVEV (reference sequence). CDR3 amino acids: CASSLSPAQGGELFF. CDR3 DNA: TGTGCCAGCAGTTTATCGCCCGCTCAAGGCGGGGAGCTGTTTTTT.

The CDR3 DNA follows: TGCGCCAGCAGCCAAGATCGTCAGCTACCCTCCTACGAGCAGTACTTC. Translating it yields CASSQDRQLPSYEQYF. V usage is TRBV4-3 and J usage is TRBJ2-7; D gene ambiguous. The germline gives CDR1 LGHNA, CDR2 YSLEER. Trimming removed 0 bases at V and 0 bases at J, with 12 bases between. This CDR3 has 16 residues.

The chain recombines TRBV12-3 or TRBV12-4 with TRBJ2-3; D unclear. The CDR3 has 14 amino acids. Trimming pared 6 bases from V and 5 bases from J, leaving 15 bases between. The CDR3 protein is CASSLDVPIDTQYF. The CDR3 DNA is TGTGCCAGCAGCCTCGATGTTCCCATAGATACGCAGTATTTT.

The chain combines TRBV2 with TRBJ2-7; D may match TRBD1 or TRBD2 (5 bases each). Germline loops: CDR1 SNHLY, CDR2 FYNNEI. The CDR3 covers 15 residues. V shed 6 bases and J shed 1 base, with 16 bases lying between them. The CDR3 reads CASRMGLAVSYEQYF. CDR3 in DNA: TGTGCCAGCAGGATGGGGCTAGCAGTTTCCTACGAGCAGTACTTC.

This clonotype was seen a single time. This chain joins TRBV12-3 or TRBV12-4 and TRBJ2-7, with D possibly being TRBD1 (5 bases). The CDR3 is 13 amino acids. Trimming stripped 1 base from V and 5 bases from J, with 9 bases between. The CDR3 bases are TGTGCCAGCAGTTTAGGGACACCGGACGAGCAGTACTTC. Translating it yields CASSLGTPDEQYF.